The entry below gives a single TCR beta chain sequence along with its context. The antigen remains unidentified. This sample is drawn from a study of CD8 T cells in Susac syndrome. Turning to the study itself: When blood was drawn, the patients with Susac syndrome were therapy-naive, on corticosteroids, or on intravenous immunoglobulin alone.

Sequencing of TCR beta was performed on blood CD8+ T cells and on blood CD4+ T cells. Negative isolation yielded CD4+ and CD8+ T cells, and FACS enriched TEMRA cells. It was with random hexamers that roughly 0.5 to 1 ug RNA was reverse transcribed. One entry per CDR3 protein, called by TCRdb with MiXCR from the immunoSEQ multiplex PCR reads. Of about 210,000 distinct CDR3 sequences detected, about 94% appear once; the ten largest clones hold 0.15% to 0.2%. The germline V and J ends were trimmed by 1 base and 4 bases, with 14 bases remaining between them. Germline loops: CDR1 LGHDT, CDR2 YNNKEL (reference sequence). The CDR3 is 15 amino acids. Study conclusions and caveats: A relatively small number of individuals underwent TCR sequencing and HLA analysis.

The source material was CD4+ T cells from PBMCs. The TCR sequence derives from a human donor with Susac syndrome. The genes are TRBV3-1 and TRBJ2-7; D may be TRBD1 or TRBD2 (6 bases each). This chain's CDR3 is CASSQGPGAGYEQYF. The CDR3 DNA reads as TGTGCCAGCAGCCAAGGTCCGGGGGCTGGTTACGAGCAGTACTTC.